A single sample is the source of the 21 T cell receptor beta chains below, sequenced in a study of T cell responses to AZD1222 COVID-19 vaccine. Here immunoSEQ multiplex PCR was the method, and the copy in TCRdb shows in-frame clones only, minus some. The sample holds some 70,000 clones, approximately 85% seen once. The sample here was peripheral blood, taken on day 0 of AZD1222 vaccination. These receptors came from an adult in good health.

This chain uses TRBV6-5 with TRBJ1-3, with D hard to call. Germline V CDR1 and CDR2: MNHEY, SVGAGI. Trimming left V 6 bases short and J 4 bases short, with 16 bases between. The CDR3 runs to 15 residues. The CDR3 spells CASRTHTISGNTIYF. The DNA of the CDR3 is TGTGCCAGCAGGACCCATACAATATCAGGAAACACCATATATTTT.

The rearrangement uses TRBV6-5 and TRBJ1-2; a possible D gene is TRBD1 (6 bases). V lost 6 bases and J lost 5, with 16 bases in between. CDR3 size: 14 residues. The germline V gene encodes CDR1 MNHEY and CDR2 SVGAGI. The CDR3 reads CASSPSGGRYGYTF. The CDR3 DNA reads TGTGCCAGCAGCCCCTCGGGGGGGCGGTATGGCTACACCTTC.

The chain employs TRBV29-1 and TRBJ2-7, with TRBD1 matching over 8 bases. In germline, CDR1 is SQVTM, CDR2 ANQGSEA. With 6 bases clipped from V and 0 bases from J, the junction kept 7 bases outside the gene matches. CDR3 length: 14 amino acids. CDR3 sequence (DNA): TGCAGCGTCGCCACCACAGGGGGCTCCTACGAGCAGTACTTC. Protein: CSVATTGGSYEQYF.

This chain uses TRBV5-6 with TRBJ2-7; unclear D gene. The V gene lost 2 bases and the J gene lost 3 bases, with 6 bases spanning the gap. Germline CDR1 and CDR2: SGHDT and YYEEEE. This CDR3 contains 12 residues. As DNA, the CDR3 is TGTGCCAGCAGCTTTGGGATCTACGAGCAGTACTTC. Amino acids: CASSFGIYEQYF. The full variable domain, rest sourced from reference TRBV5-6 and TRBJ2-7, is DAGVTQSPTHLIKTRGQQVTLRCSPKSGHDTVSWYQQALGQGPQFIFQYYEEEERQRGNFPDRFSGHQFPNYSSELNVNALLLGDSALYLCASSFGIYEQYFGPGTRLTVT.

The rearrangement links TRBV4-1 to TRBJ2-7, with 9 positions matching TRBD1. The V gene end was trimmed by 8 bases and the J gene end by 6 bases; junction bases not matched to a gene: 5. The CDR3 contains 12 residues. Germline CDR1 and CDR2: MGHRA and YSYEKL. CDR3 sequence: CASRTGDGEQYF. Written as DNA, the CDR3 is TGCGCCAGCCGGACAGGGGACGGCGAGCAGTACTTC.

V is TRBV29-1 and J is TRBJ2-7; weak D call: TRBD2 (5 bases). The V end was cut by 3 bases, the J end by 2 bases, with 8 bases between. Looked up from germline, CDR1 is SQVTM and CDR2 is ANQGSEA. This CDR3 is 12 amino acids long. CDR3: CSVEEATYEQYF. The CDR3 DNA reads as TGCAGCGTTGAGGAGGCGACCTACGAGCAGTACTTC.

As DNA, the CDR3 is TGTGCCAGCAGTGAAGCAGGGCTGAACAATGAGCAGTTCTTC. Its protein product is CASSEAGLNNEQFF. The chain uses TRBV2 and TRBJ2-1; no clear D gene. Germline CDR1 SNHLY, CDR2 FYNNEI. V dropped 0 bases and J dropped 5 bases, with 8 bases sitting between them. There are 14 residues in the CDR3.

The rearrangement joins TRBV6-5 to TRBJ1-5, with unresolved D. The CDR3 contains 13 residues. V was pared by 3 bases and J by 6 bases, with 9 bases between. Germline V gene lookup returns CDR1 MNHEY and CDR2 SVGAGI. CDR3 sequence (DNA): TGTGCCAGCAGTTATGGAACGGGTCAGCCCCAGCATTTT. This gives the protein CASSYGTGQPQHF.

This clone came up a few times. The V gene is TRBV5-1, the J gene TRBJ2-3, with D possibly TRBD2 on 6 matching bases. V was cut by 0 bases and J by 2 bases, with 16 bases left in between. Germline V lookup: CDR1 SGHRS, CDR2 YFSETQ. The CDR3 spans 17 residues. The CDR3 nucleotides are TGCGCCAGCAGCTTGGATTGGCGGAGGGAATACACAGATACGCAGTATTTT. Its protein is CASSLDWRREYTDTQYF.

This chain connects TRBV5-4 to TRBJ1-2, with D possibly matching TRBD1 (5 bases). This CDR3 is 14 amino acids long. CDR1 is SGHNT, CDR2 YYREEE, per germline (reference sequence). V was shortened by 2 bases and J by 2 bases, with 10 bases between the two germline ends. The CDR3 DNA follows: TGTGCCAGCAGCTTTCGGGGGGTAAACTATGGCTACACCTTC. It encodes CASSFRGVNYGYTF.

This clone appeared once. The chain joins TRBV29-1 to TRBJ1-2, with TRBD1 matching 11 bases. J was trimmed by 4 bases and V by 6 bases; bases with no gene match: 4. Germline values: CDR1 SQVTM, CDR2 ANQGSEA. This CDR3 is built from 13 residues. The CDR3 nucleotides are TGCAGCGTGGGGACAGGGGGAAGCTATGGCTACACCTTC. Residues: CSVGTGGSYGYTF.

The chain employs TRBV7-2 and TRBJ1-3; D is unclear. V lost 5 bases and J lost 3, with 8 bases in between. CDR1 and CDR2 (germline): SGHTA, FQGNSA. The CDR3 extends over 13 amino acids. The CDR3: CASSTRGGNTIYF. DNA for the CDR3: TGTGCCAGCAGCACTCGGGGTGGAAACACCATATATTTT.

The chain has TRBV6-2 or TRBV6-3 and TRBJ2-3, with TRBD2 matching 7 bases. V lost 2 bases to trimming and J lost 6 bases; unmatched junction nucleotides: 17. CDR1 is MNHEY and CDR2 is SVGEGT in the germline V gene. CDR3 length: 18 amino acids. The CDR3 DNA is TGTGCCAGCAGTTACGACCCCGAGACTAGCCGCAACACTGATACGCAGTATTTT. Amino acids: CASSYDPETSRNTDTQYF.

This sequence joins TRBV7-9 and TRBJ1-2; 9 nucleotides line up with TRBD1. Losses at the gene ends were 3 bases for V and 7 bases for J; bases not matched to a gene: 12. The CDR3 loop spans 16 amino acids. Germline-derived CDR1 and CDR2 are SEHNR and FQNEAQ (reference sequence). The CDR3 nucleotides read TGTGCCAGCAGCTTGGCAGGACAGGGGTTGTTTAGTGGCTACACCTTC. Translating gives CASSLAGQGLFSGYTF. The full variable domain, with the rest looked up from reference TRBV7-9 and TRBJ1-2, is DTGVSQNPRHKITKRGQNVTFRCDPISEHNRLYWYRQTLGQGPEFLTYFQNEAQLEKSRLLSDRFSAERPKGSFSTLEIQRTEQGDSAMYLCASSLAGQGLFSGYTFGSGTRLTVV.

The V call is TRBV5-1, the J call TRBJ2-3, with 10 bases matching TRBD1. V lost 4 bases to trimming and J lost 1 base; unmatched junction nucleotides: 0. The germline V gene has CDR1 SGHRS and CDR2 YFSETQ. The CDR3 length is 14 residues. For the CDR3, the DNA is TGCGCCAGCAGCGGGACAGGGGGCACAGATACGCAGTATTTT. Translation gives CASSGTGGTDTQYF.

The chain is built from TRBV6-5 and TRBJ1-2; D is unresolved. From germline, CDR1 is MNHEY and CDR2 SVGAGI. This CDR3 has 12 amino acids. Trimming stripped 5 bases from V and 4 bases from J, with 8 bases between. The CDR3 region has the DNA TGTGCCAGCAGTAGCCCAGGCTATGGCTACACCTTC. Amino acids: CASSSPGYGYTF.

This chain uses TRBV7-9 with TRBJ1-2; D not resolved. This CDR3 comprises 12 residues. The germline V gene encodes CDR1 SEHNR and CDR2 FQNEAQ (reference sequence). Trimming took off 5 bases at V and 4 bases at J, with 8 bases between the two ends. The CDR3 region is CASSPPSYGYTF. CDR3 coding DNA: TGTGCCAGCAGCCCACCTTCCTATGGCTACACCTTC.

The CDR3 loop is CASSLVTGYTEAFF. CDR3 in DNA: TGTGCCAGCAGCTTGGTCACAGGCTACACTGAAGCTTTCTTT. The genes are TRBV7-2 and TRBJ1-1, with a tentative D call TRBD1 (5 bases). Per the germline V gene, CDR1 is SGHTA and CDR2 is FQGNSA. Trimming took 3 bases from V and 3 from J, leaving 11 bases between them. The length of the CDR3 is 14 residues. Combining the CDR3 with reference TRBV7-2 and TRBJ1-1 gives the whole variable domain GAGVSQSPSNKVTEKGKDVELRCDPISGHTALYWYRQSLGQGLEFLIYFQGNSAPDKSGLPSDRFSAERTGGSVSTLTIQRTQQEDSAVYLCASSLVTGYTEAFFGQGTRLTVV.

The rearrangement uses TRBV2 and TRBJ2-5, with D possibly matching TRBD1 (6 bases). The germline V gene has CDR1 SNHLY and CDR2 FYNNEI. Trimming cost V 4 bases and J 0 bases, with 9 bases left between them. The CDR3 totals 14 residues. DNA of the CDR3: TGTGCCAGCAGTGGACAGGCGGACCAAGAGACCCAGTACTTC. Protein sequence: CASSGQADQETQYF.

The V call is TRBV5-1, the J call TRBJ1-2; 9 positions agree with TRBD1. V lost 6 bases, J lost 7 bases, and 4 bases stayed unmatched. This CDR3 spans 12 amino acids. The germline V gene has CDR1 SGHRS and CDR2 YFSETQ. CDR3 amino acids: CASTRQGVGYTF. CDR3 DNA sequence: TGCGCCAGCACCAGACAGGGGGTTGGCTACACCTTC.

In this sample, this clone is medium-sized. The J gene is TRBJ1-1, the V gene TRBV6-5, with 8 bases aligning to TRBD1. Germline V gene lookup returns CDR1 MNHEY and CDR2 SVGAGI. J gave up 3 bases and V 2 bases, and 5 bases lay outside the gene matches. The CDR3 is 15 residues long. The CDR3 spells CASSYDRGRYTEAFF. The CDR3 coding sequence is TGTGCCAGCAGTTACGACAGGGGTAGGTACACTGAAGCTTTCTTT.